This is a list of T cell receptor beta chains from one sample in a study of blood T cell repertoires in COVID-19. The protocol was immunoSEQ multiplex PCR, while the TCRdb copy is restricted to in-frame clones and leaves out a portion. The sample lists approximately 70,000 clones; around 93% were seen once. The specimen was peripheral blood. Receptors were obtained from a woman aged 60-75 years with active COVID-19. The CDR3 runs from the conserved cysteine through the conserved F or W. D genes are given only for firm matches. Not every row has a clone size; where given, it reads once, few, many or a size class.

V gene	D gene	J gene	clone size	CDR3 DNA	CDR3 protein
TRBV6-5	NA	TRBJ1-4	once	TGTGCCAGCGGAGGGGGGGTCCCCACCGAAAAACTGTTTTTT	CASGGGVPTEKLFF
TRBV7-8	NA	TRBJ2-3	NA	TGTGCCAGCAGCTTAGCCCTGGTATCGGGTCCCTCAGATACGCAGTATTTT	CASSLALVSGPSDTQYF
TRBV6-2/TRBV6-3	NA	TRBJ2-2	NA	TGTGCCAGCAGTTACCGGCGGGTCGCCGGGGAGCTGTTTTTT	CASSYRRVAGELFF
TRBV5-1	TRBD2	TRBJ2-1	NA	TGCGCCAGCCAGCGGGGGTACAATGAGCAGTTCTTC	CASQRGYNEQFF
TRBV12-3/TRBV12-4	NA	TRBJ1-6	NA	TGTGCCAGCAGGTCCCTAAATTCACCCCTCCACTTT	CASRSLNSPLHF
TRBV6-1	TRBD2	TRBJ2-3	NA	TGTGCCAGCAGTTCCCAGAGCGGGGCCACAGATACGCAGTATTTT	CASSSQSGATDTQYF
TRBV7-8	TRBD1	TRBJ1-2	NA	TGTGCCAGCAGCTTAGAAGGACAGGGGCATTATGGCTACACCTTC	CASSLEGQGHYGYTF
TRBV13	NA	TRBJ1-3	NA	TGTGCCAGCAGCACGGGGGGGGGAAACACCATATATTTT	CASSTGGGNTIYF
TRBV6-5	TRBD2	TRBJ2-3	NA	TGTGCCAGCAGTTACCGGCTGACTAGCGGCACAGATACGCAGTATTTT	CASSYRLTSGTDTQYF
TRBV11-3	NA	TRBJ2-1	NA	TGTGCCAGCAGCTTAGATATTCCAGTCCACTACAATGAGCAGTTCTTC	CASSLDIPVHYNEQFF
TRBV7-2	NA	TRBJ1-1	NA	TGTGCCAGCAGCTTAGTTGTTGGGGCCGAAGCTTTCTTT	CASSLVVGAEAFF
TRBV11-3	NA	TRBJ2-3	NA	TGTGCCAGCAGCGCGCACCAGGGGGATACGCAGTATTTT	CASSAHQGDTQYF
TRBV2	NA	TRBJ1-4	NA	TGTGCTAAGCAAGGCGGGCAGGATAATGAAAAACTGTTTTTT	CAKQGGQDNEKLFF
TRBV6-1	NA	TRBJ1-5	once	TGTGCCAGCAGTGACCCCTTTGGCAGCAATCAGCCCCAGCATTTT	CASSDPFGSNQPQHF
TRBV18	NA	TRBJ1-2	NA	TGTGCCAGCTCACCACTAAGGGGCTATGGCTACACCTTC	CASSPLRGYGYTF
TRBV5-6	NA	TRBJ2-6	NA	TGTGCCAGCAGCTTGCAGGGCCCCTTCTCTGGGGCCAACGTCCTGACTTTC	CASSLQGPFSGANVLTF
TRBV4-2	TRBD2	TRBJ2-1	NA	TGTGCCAGCAGCCAAGATCTTGTAGCGGGAAATGAGCAGTTCTTC	CASSQDLVAGNEQFF
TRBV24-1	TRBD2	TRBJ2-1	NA	TGTGCCACCAGTGAGGCCGGGACTACGCATTGGAATGAGCAGTTCTTC	CATSEAGTTHWNEQFF
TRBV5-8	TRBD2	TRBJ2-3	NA	TGTGCCAGCAGCTCGGGACTAGCGGGAACCACAGATACGCAGTATTTT	CASSSGLAGTTDTQYF
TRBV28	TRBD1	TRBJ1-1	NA	TGTGCCAGCAACCGACAGGGTGGCAACACTGAAGCTTTCTTT	CASNRQGGNTEAFF
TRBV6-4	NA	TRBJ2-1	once	TGTGCCAGCAGTGCCTCGTGGAGCTCCTACAATGAGCAGTTCTTC	CASSASWSSYNEQFF
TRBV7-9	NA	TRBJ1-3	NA	TGTGCCAGCAGCCGGTCGTCTGGAAACACCATATATTTT	CASSRSSGNTIYF
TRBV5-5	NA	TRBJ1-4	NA	TGTGCCAGCAGGCAAGGGGGTGGCAGTGTGAGTGAAAAACTGTTTTTT	CASRQGGGSVSEKLFF
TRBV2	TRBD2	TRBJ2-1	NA	TGTGCCAGCAGTGAGACGGGGGGGTCGAATGAGCAGTTCTTC	CASSETGGSNEQFF
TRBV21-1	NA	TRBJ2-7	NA	TGTGCCAGCAGCAAAGGGGGGGACCTACACTGCCTACCGTACGAGCAGTACTTC	CASSKGGDLHCLPYEQYF
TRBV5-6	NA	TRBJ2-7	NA	TGTGCCAGCAGCTTGGGACAGGTAAACCACGAGCAGTACTTC	CASSLGQVNHEQYF
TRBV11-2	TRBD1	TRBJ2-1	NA	TGTGCCAGCAGTGGAAAGGGGGACAGGGCAAGCTCCTACAATGAGCAGTTCTTC	CASSGKGDRASSYNEQFF